A selection of T cell receptor beta chains follows, all from one sample in a study of blood T cell repertoires in COVID-19. Here immunoSEQ multiplex PCR was the method, and the copy in TCRdb shows in-frame clones only, minus some. There are about 120,000 clones in the sample; over 80% occur only once, and 2% to 2.5% lies in the top ten. The sample comprised peripheral blood. The receptors derive from a man under 40 with acute or convalescent COVID-19. Each CDR3 is given with its conserved first and last residue. Clone size is shown for a subset of rows, as once, few, many or a class of expanded clone.

abundance: -; v_gene: TRBV5-1; j_gene: TRBJ1-5; CDR3aa: CASSLGGLGQPQHF
abundance: -; v_gene: TRBV7-2; j_gene: TRBJ2-7; CDR3aa: CASSLFGLAGGSLEQYF
abundance: -; v_gene: TRBV4-1; j_gene: TRBJ1-3; CDR3aa: CASSPEVTSSGNTIYF
abundance: -; v_gene: TRBV5-8; j_gene: TRBJ1-4; CDR3aa: CASSQSGQFEKLFF
abundance: -; v_gene: TRBV10-3; j_gene: TRBJ1-6; CDR3aa: CAISDTGGPSPLHF
abundance: -; v_gene: TRBV15; j_gene: TRBJ2-2; CDR3aa: CATSTDRVGGELFF
abundance: -; v_gene: TRBV18; j_gene: TRBJ1-4; CDR3aa: CASSPSASATNEKLFF
abundance: once; v_gene: TRBV5-1; j_gene: TRBJ1-1; CDR3aa: CASSLAGRGISNTEAFF
abundance: -; v_gene: TRBV7-6; j_gene: TRBJ1-5; CDR3aa: CASSPEGRSGNQPQHF
abundance: -; v_gene: TRBV5-4; j_gene: TRBJ1-2; CDR3aa: CASSLSTETGYGYTF
abundance: -; v_gene: TRBV25-1; j_gene: TRBJ2-7; CDR3aa: CASSASGTSEQYF
abundance: few; v_gene: TRBV13; j_gene: TRBJ2-1; CDR3aa: CASSYTRGAGNEQFF
abundance: few; v_gene: TRBV6-5; j_gene: TRBJ2-7; CDR3aa: CASSYSIIGSSYEQYF
abundance: -; v_gene: TRBV5-1; j_gene: TRBJ2-7; CDR3aa: CASSSTGSPGEQYF
abundance: -; v_gene: TRBV5-1; j_gene: TRBJ1-1; CDR3aa: CASSLDGRGGTEAFF
abundance: -; v_gene: TRBV7-6; j_gene: TRBJ2-1; CDR3aa: CASSLEDRAQFF
abundance: -; v_gene: TRBV6-4; j_gene: TRBJ1-1; CDR3aa: CASRPQQGWNTEAFF
abundance: once; v_gene: TRBV20-1; j_gene: TRBJ1-1; CDR3aa: CSARQGNEAFF
abundance: -; v_gene: TRBV12-3/TRBV12-4; j_gene: TRBJ2-1; CDR3aa: CASSFTGYEQFF
abundance: -; v_gene: TRBV5-4; j_gene: TRBJ1-4; CDR3aa: CASSLGVAADEKLFF
abundance: -; v_gene: TRBV6-4; j_gene: TRBJ2-1; CDR3aa: CASSDEGKVEQFF
abundance: once; v_gene: TRBV4-1; j_gene: TRBJ2-7; CDR3aa: CASSQVVGNRYEQYF
abundance: -; v_gene: TRBV6-5; j_gene: TRBJ1-1; CDR3aa: CASSSRGGRRTEAFF
abundance: -; v_gene: TRBV27; j_gene: TRBJ2-3; CDR3aa: CASSLYEGFTDTQYF
abundance: -; v_gene: TRBV19; j_gene: TRBJ2-2; CDR3aa: CASSIGRGRTGELFF
abundance: -; v_gene: TRBV30; j_gene: TRBJ1-5; CDR3aa: CAWSVGATGGGNQPQHF
abundance: -; v_gene: TRBV7-9; j_gene: TRBJ2-7; CDR3aa: CASSYDGGSYEQYF
abundance: -; v_gene: TRBV4-3; j_gene: TRBJ2-7; CDR3aa: CASSQRTGPYEQYF
abundance: -; v_gene: TRBV5-4; j_gene: TRBJ2-5; CDR3aa: CASSLSPRAGGETQYF
abundance: few; v_gene: TRBV4-3; j_gene: TRBJ2-6; CDR3aa: CASSLGWGGANVLTF
abundance: -; v_gene: TRBV9; j_gene: TRBJ2-1; CDR3aa: CASSVVGSRNEQFF
abundance: -; v_gene: TRBV5-6; j_gene: TRBJ2-7; CDR3aa: CASSRLAGGTYEQYF
abundance: -; v_gene: TRBV11-2; j_gene: TRBJ1-2; CDR3aa: CASSLVPGRGYTF
abundance: -; v_gene: TRBV15; j_gene: TRBJ1-5; CDR3aa: CATSREQEGNQPQHF
abundance: -; v_gene: TRBV7-9; j_gene: TRBJ1-6; CDR3aa: CATEGTTLNSPLHF